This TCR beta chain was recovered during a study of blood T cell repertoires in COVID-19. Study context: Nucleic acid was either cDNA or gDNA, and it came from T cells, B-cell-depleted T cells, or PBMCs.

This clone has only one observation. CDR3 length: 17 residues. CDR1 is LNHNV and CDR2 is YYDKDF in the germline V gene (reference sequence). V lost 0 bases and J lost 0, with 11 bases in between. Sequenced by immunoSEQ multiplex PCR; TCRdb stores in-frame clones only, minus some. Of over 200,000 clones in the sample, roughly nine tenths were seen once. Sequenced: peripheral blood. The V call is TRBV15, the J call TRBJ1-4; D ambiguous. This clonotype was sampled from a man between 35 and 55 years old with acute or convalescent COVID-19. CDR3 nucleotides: TGTGCCACCAGCAGAGAACGCAGGCCTGCAACTAATGAAAAACTGTTTTTT. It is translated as CATSRERRPATNEKLFF.